Below, 10 T cell receptor beta chains from the same sample are listed, as sequenced in a study of T cells of healthy individuals listed by TCRdb under 2018. The method behind the library was 5' RACE. Sequenced on an Illumina MiSeq. The public reads were reprocessed in TCRdb via fastp at Q25 and MiXCR, keeping in-frame beta chains. CDR3 protein sequences are deduplicated, and each keeps its most common genes and DNA. The sample yields about 53,000 distinct CDR3 sequences; 14% to 15% were counted once. More than 15% of the sample lies in the top ten. These receptors were obtained from a human donor in good health.

Ten or more counts support this clonotype. The chain carries TRBV6-2 or TRBV6-3 and TRBJ2-1, with D perhaps TRBD2 (6 bases). V lost 5 bases and J 4 bases, leaving 15 bases between the germline ends. This CDR3 region has 15 residues. CDR1 and CDR2 (germline): MNHEY, SVGEGT. In DNA, the CDR3 is TGTGCCAGCAGTCCCGATGCGGGGCCATACAATGAGCAGTTCTTC. Protein: CASSPDAGPYNEQFF.

By its share, this clonotype is large. This chain connects TRBV9 to TRBJ1-1; D is unclear. The V gene lost 1 base and the J gene lost 4 bases, with 23 bases spanning the gap. The CDR3 is made up of 18 amino acids. Germline values: CDR1 SGDLS, CDR2 YYNGEE. The CDR3 coding sequence is TGTGCCAGCAGCGTAAGCCCCAAGGGCCTACCTCAAGGCACTGAAGCTTTCTTT. Protein: CASSVSPKGLPQGTEAFF. Full variable domain (outside the CDR3, taken from reference TRBV9 and TRBJ1-1): DSGVTQTPKHLITATGQRVTLRCSPRSGDLSVYWYQQSLDQGLQFLIQYYNGEERAKGNILERFSAQQFPDLHSELNLSSLELGDSALYFCASSVSPKGLPQGTEAFFGQGTRLTVV.

This chain links TRBV6-5 with TRBJ1-1; 9 positions agree with TRBD1. The trim removed 4 bases at V and 11 bases at J, leaving 11 bases unmatched. Germline CDR1 is MNHEY and CDR2 is SVGAGI. The CDR3 spans 14 residues. This CDR3 is CASSSTGTGTGAFF. In nucleotides, the CDR3 is TGTGCCAGCAGTTCAACCGGGACAGGGACCGGGGCTTTCTTT.

The chain couples TRBV7-2 to TRBJ2-1, with 9 bases lining up with TRBD2. V gave up 4 bases and J gave up 6 bases; unmatched junction bases: 10. This CDR3 is 16 amino acids long. Germline V gene lookup returns CDR1 SGHTA and CDR2 FQGNSA. The CDR3 sequence is CASSSAPLAGRNEQFF. In DNA, the CDR3 is TGTGCCAGCAGCTCAGCCCCCCTAGCGGGGCGCAATGAGCAGTTCTTC.

This clonotype turned up a few times. V is TRBV12-3 or TRBV12-4 and J is TRBJ2-3, with a weak D call TRBD1 (5 bases). V was cut by 6 bases and J by 1 base, with 8 bases left in between. The CDR3 contains 13 residues. The chain's CDR3 is CASRPRGTDTQYF. CDR3 DNA: TGTGCCAGCAGACCCAGGGGCACAGATACGCAGTATTTT.

About this clonotype: Since a much larger clone is just one base distant, this may be a read error. The chain recombines TRBV5-1 with TRBJ1-4, with D possibly TRBD1 on 5 matching bases. Germline CDR1 reads SGHRS; CDR2 reads YFSETQ. CDR3 length: 14 residues. CDR3 nucleotide sequence: TGCGTCAGCAGCTTGGAGTCGAGGGGTGAAAAACTGTTTTTT. Protein: CVSSLESRGEKLFF.

The V gene is TRBV18, the J gene TRBJ1-2; D is unresolved. This CDR3 has 13 residues. Trimming left V 4 bases short and J 7 bases short, with 13 bases between. The germline V gene has CDR1 KGHSH and CDR2 LQKENI. The CDR3 here is CASSQRDTAGYTF. In DNA, the CDR3 is TGTGCCAGCTCACAGCGGGATACGGCTGGCTACACCTTC.

This clonotype came up a few times. This sequence joins TRBV5-4 and TRBJ2-2; 7 positions agree with TRBD1. The CDR3 is 15 amino acids. Germline CDR1 is SGHNT and CDR2 is YYREEE (reference sequence). With V trimmed by 4 bases and J by 7 bases, 10 bases remained unmatched. CDR3 nucleotide sequence: TGTGCCAGCAGCCCCGAAAGGGGGCTGGGCGGGGAGCTGTTTTTT. Protein product: CASSPERGLGGELFF.

This clonotype was detected ten times or more. The J gene is TRBJ2-1, the V gene TRBV9, with D perhaps matching TRBD1 (5 bases). The germline gives CDR1 SGDLS, CDR2 YYNGEE. Trimming removed 0 bases at V and 8 bases at J, with 15 bases between. CDR3 length equals 15 residues. The DNA of the CDR3 is TGTGCCAGCAGCGTAGAAATGGGGCGAGGTCATGAGCAGTTCTTC. Its protein product is CASSVEMGRGHEQFF.

The J gene is TRBJ1-1, the V gene TRBV6-2 or TRBV6-3; the D is unclear. Germline CDR1 and CDR2: MNHEY and SVGEGT. Trimming stripped 2 bases from V and 5 bases from J, with 9 bases between. The CDR3 has 13 amino acids. This chain's CDR3 is CASSYTVTTEAFF. CDR3 nucleotide sequence: TGTGCCAGCAGTTACACTGTTACGACTGAAGCTTTCTTT.